The 24 T cell receptor beta chains presented below share a single source sample, sequenced in a study of OX40 agonist ivuxolimab in advanced cancers. The data were produced by immunoSEQ multiplex PCR, yet TCRdb's version contains in-frame clones alone and is incomplete. The sample yields over 95,000 clones, about 96% seen once. The sample consisted of CD4+ or CD8+ T cells sorted from blood, taken in a trial of the OX40 agonist ivuxolimab. These receptors were collected from an adult with an advanced solid tumor such as melanoma, head and neck, liver or kidney cancer.

The CDR3 DNA sequence: TGTGCCAGCGGGGACGGCCGGCGTTGGGTGGACGAGCAGTACTTC. This encodes CASGDGRRWVDEQYF. The rearrangement joins TRBV28 to TRBJ2-5, with D perhaps matching TRBD1 or TRBD2 (5 bases each). The J call may be incorrect, as the DNA end agrees better with TRBJ2-7. Germline V lookup: CDR1 MDHEN, CDR2 SYDVKM. This CDR3 spans 15 amino acids.

This rearrangement joins TRBV21-1 to TRBJ2-1; the D call in the table, TRBD2, was not verified against the DNA. TRBV21-1 is a listed pseudogene. The CDR3 extends over 15 amino acids. In DNA form, the CDR3 reads TGTGCCAGCAGCACCCCCAGCGGGGCCTACAATGAGCAGTTCTTC. Its translation: CASSTPSGAYNEQFF.

V gene TRBV7-9 combines with J gene TRBJ2-7; D is unclear. Trimming removed 10 bases from V and 1 base from J, with 8 bases in between. This CDR3 has 11 amino acids. Germline V gene sequence: CDR1 SEHNR, CDR2 FQNEAQ (reference sequence). The CDR3 DNA is TGTGCCACTGATCCTTCCTACGAGCAGTACTTC. This translates into CATDPSYEQYF.

This chain links TRBV5-1 with TRBJ1-4; tentatively, D is TRBD1 (6 bases). The CDR3 runs 14 residues. With 6 bases removed from V and 10 bases from J, the gap between germline ends came to 19 bases. Germline values: CDR1 SGHRS, CDR2 YFSETQ. The CDR3 loop is CASTIKQGGVKLFF. The CDR3, as DNA: TGCGCCAGCACCATCAAACAGGGAGGGGTAAAACTGTTTTTT.

The chain carries TRBV19 and TRBJ2-7; D is unresolved. The CDR3 length is 14 residues. The V end lost 1 base, the J end lost 3 bases, and 10 bases lay between the germline ends. The germline V gene has CDR1 LNHDA and CDR2 SQIVND (reference sequence). CDR3 in amino acids: CASSIAGFDYEQYF. DNA for the CDR3: TGTGCCAGTAGTATAGCTGGGTTTGACTACGAGCAGTACTTC.

This sequence joins TRBV2 and TRBJ2-7; D unclear. Germline V gene sequence: CDR1 SNHLY, CDR2 FYNNEI. The germline V and J ends were trimmed by 3 bases and 7 bases, with 10 bases remaining between them. The CDR3 sequence is 12 residues long. CDR3 in amino acids: CASSEMSQEQYF. CDR3 DNA: TGTGCCAGCAGTGAGATGAGTCAGGAGCAGTACTTC.

J is TRBJ1-1 and V is TRBV4-1; no clear D. This CDR3 is built from 15 residues. Germline assignment: CDR1 MGHRA and CDR2 YSYEKL. The germline V and J ends were trimmed by 1 base and 0 bases, with 9 bases remaining between them. CDR3 sequence (DNA): TGCGCCAGCAGCCAAGTGGCGGGGATGAACACTGAAGCTTTCTTT. Translating gives CASSQVAGMNTEAFF.

This chain links TRBV10-3 with TRBJ1-5; 9 positions match TRBD1. In germline, CDR1 is ENHRY, CDR2 SYGVKD. The junction had 9 bases not matched to a gene; V was cut back by 3 bases and J by 3 bases. This CDR3 region has 17 residues. The CDR3 is CAISEEEDRGDNQPQHF. In DNA, the CDR3 is TGTGCCATCAGTGAAGAAGAGGACAGGGGAGACAATCAGCCCCAGCATTTT.

The table lists this clone with a count of one. The chain uses TRBV9 and TRBJ1-1; 7 nucleotides agree with TRBD1. CDR3 length: 16 amino acids. Germline CDR1 and CDR2: SGDLS and YYNGEE. V was pared by 0 bases and J by 0 bases, with 5 bases of the junction left unmatched. The CDR3: CASSVGTGRMNTEAFF. In DNA form, the CDR3 reads TGTGCCAGCAGCGTAGGGACAGGACGGATGAACACTGAAGCTTTCTTT.

The chain couples TRBV28 to TRBJ2-7; a weak D match, TRBD1 (5 bases). The CDR3 contains 15 residues. Germline loops: CDR1 MDHEN, CDR2 SYDVKM. The germline V and J ends were trimmed by 4 bases and 4 bases, with 17 bases remaining between them. The CDR3 sequence is CASSWGTPQPYEQYF. The CDR3 nucleotides are TGTGCCAGCAGTTGGGGCACCCCTCAGCCTTACGAGCAGTACTTC.

The rearrangement links TRBV30 to TRBJ2-6; 7 nucleotides align to TRBD1. The ends lost 8 bases at V and 4 bases at J; junction bases unmatched: 5. CDR1 is GTSNPN, CDR2 SVGIG, per germline (reference sequence). This CDR3 comprises 13 residues. The DNA of the CDR3 is TGTGCCCGAGGGGGCTCCGGGGCCAACGTCCTGACTTTC. Its translation: CARGGSGANVLTF.

The rearrangement uses TRBV27 and TRBJ2-1; TRBD2 matches 7 bases. V was clipped by 2 bases and J by 10 bases; unmatched bases: 2. The CDR3 is made up of 12 amino acids. Germline CDR1 is MNHEY and CDR2 is SMNVEV (reference sequence). In DNA form, the CDR3 reads TGTGCCAGCAGTTTAGGGGGACTAGAGCAGTTCTTC. Its translation is CASSLGGLEQFF.

J is TRBJ1-1 and V is TRBV7-9; D call uncertain. The CDR3 is made up of 14 amino acids. V dropped 8 bases and J dropped 2 bases, with 15 bases sitting between them. From germline, CDR1 is SEHNR and CDR2 FQNEAQ (reference sequence). The CDR3 nucleotides are TGTGCCAGCGAGCAGGTCAACTTTAACACTGAAGCTTTCTTT. Amino acid sequence: CASEQVNFNTEAFF.

The rearrangement joins TRBV7-2 to TRBJ2-1, with TRBD1 identical over 11 bases. Trimming took 2 bases from V and 3 from J; bases not matched to a gene: 9. From germline, CDR1 is SGHTA and CDR2 FQGNSA. CDR3 length: 18 amino acids. The DNA of the CDR3 is TGTGCCAGCAGCTTATTGGGGTTCGGGACAGGGGGCTACAATGAGCAGTTCTTC. Translated, it gives CASSLLGFGTGGYNEQFF.

This chain uses TRBV27 with TRBJ1-1; D call uncertain. The germline CDR1 and CDR2 sequences are MNHEY and SMNVEV (reference sequence). The CDR3 is made up of 15 amino acids. Trimming took off 5 bases at V and 1 base at J, with 14 bases between the two ends. DNA for the CDR3: TGTGCCAGCAGTCCCCTACTAGCGGGGAACACTGAAGCTTTCTTT. It is translated as CASSPLLAGNTEAFF.

Only one count was recorded for this clone. The CDR3 loop is CSAPGGEDEQFF. Here the CDR3 DNA reads TGCAGCGCCCCAGGGGGAGAGGATGAGCAGTTCTTC. The chain uses TRBV29-1 and TRBJ2-1; TRBD1 matches at 7 bases. The CDR3 spans 12 residues. V gave up 7 bases and J gave up 8 bases; unmatched junction bases: 8. Germline CDR1 and CDR2: SQVTM and ANQGSEA.

This clone was counted a single time. V and J are TRBV14 and TRBJ2-7; D may be TRBD2 (5 bases). Germline values: CDR1 SGHDN, CDR2 FVKESK. This CDR3 spans 16 amino acids. V dropped 2 bases and J dropped 1 base, with 15 bases sitting between them. CDR3 nucleotide sequence: TGTGCCAGCAGCCAAATGGAGGACGGGGAGTCCTACGAGCAGTACTTC. Encoded protein: CASSQMEDGESYEQYF. Full variable domain (rest looked up from reference TRBV14 and TRBJ2-7): EAGVTQFPSHSVIEKGQTVTLRCDPISGHDNLYWYRRVMGKEIKFLLHFVKESKQDESGMPNNRFLAERTGGTYSTLKVQPAELEDSGVYFCASSQMEDGESYEQYFGPGTRLTVT.

The J gene is TRBJ2-3, the V gene TRBV7-9; 10 bases agree with TRBD2. CDR3 length equals 16 residues. Germline trimming cut 0 bases from V and 0 bases from J; bases unmatched to any gene: 0. Per the germline V gene, CDR1 is SEHNR and CDR2 is FQNEAQ (reference sequence). CDR3 DNA: TGTGCCAGCAGCTTAGCTAGCGGGGGGAGCACAGATACGCAGTATTTT. Translated: CASSLASGGSTDTQYF.

This clone was seen a few times. At one end the junction does not follow the germline gene, possibly because of a read error. The genes are TRBV7-9 and TRBJ1-2, with 7 bases that match TRBD1. The CDR3 consists of 9 residues. Germline V gene data show CDR1 as SEHNR and CDR2 as FQNEAQ (reference sequence). In DNA form, the CDR3 reads TGTGCCAGCAGCGGGGGACAGATCTTC. Translating it yields CASSGGQIF. The full variable domain, with the rest looked up from reference TRBV7-9 and TRBJ1-2, is DTGVSQNPRHKITKRGQNVTFRCDPISEHNRLYWYRQTLGQGPEFLTYFQNEAQLEKSRLLSDRFSAERPKGSFSTLEIQRTEQGDSAMYLCASSGGQIFGSGTRLTVV.

CDR3 sequence (DNA): TGTGCCAGCAGCTTGACTAGCTCCTACAATGAGCAGTTCTTC. Translation: CASSLTSSYNEQFF. V and J are TRBV27 and TRBJ2-1, with D perhaps matching TRBD2 (6 bases). CDR3 length: 14 amino acids. Germline V gene sequence: CDR1 MNHEY, CDR2 SMNVEV (reference sequence). Trimming removed 6 bases at V and 0 bases at J, with 9 bases between.

The chain is built from TRBV11-2 and TRBJ2-1; a weak D match, TRBD2 (5 bases). The CDR3 sequence is 13 residues long. The V gene lost 3 bases and the J gene lost 9 bases, with 12 bases spanning the gap. Germline-derived CDR1 and CDR2 are SGHAT and FQNNGV. Here the CDR3 reads CASSFLGEGEQFF. The CDR3 DNA reads as TGTGCCAGCAGCTTCCTGGGAGAGGGTGAGCAGTTCTTC.

The J gene is TRBJ2-1, the V gene TRBV27; a weak D match, TRBD2 (6 bases). Per the germline V gene, CDR1 is MNHEY and CDR2 is SMNVEV (reference sequence). This CDR3 contains 12 residues. The V end lost 6 bases, the J end lost 6 bases, and 9 bases lay between the germline ends. This CDR3 reads CASSSSGNEQFF. The CDR3 DNA is TGTGCCAGCAGCAGTAGCGGCAATGAGCAGTTCTTC.

This rearrangement joins TRBV28 to TRBJ2-7; 9 bases fit TRBD2. This CDR3 comprises 16 residues. Germline V lookup: CDR1 MDHEN, CDR2 SYDVKM. V lost 5 bases and J lost 5; bases outside the gene matches: 13. The CDR3 is CASSPSGVLFGNEQYF. DNA of the CDR3: TGTGCCAGCAGTCCTAGCGGGGTTCTTTTCGGGAACGAGCAGTACTTC.

V usage is TRBV6-5 and J usage is TRBJ1-2, with a tentative D call TRBD1 (5 bases). Germline V gene data show CDR1 as MNHEY and CDR2 as SVGAGI. CDR3 length: 12 residues. Trimming stripped 4 bases from V and 4 bases from J, with 7 bases between. The CDR3 region has the DNA TGTGCCAGCAGTTCCGGGACCTATGGCTACACCTTC. Its protein is CASSSGTYGYTF.